The 28 T cell receptor beta chains reported below all come from one sample, sequenced in a study of cytomegalovirus exposure and HLA in healthy donors. Primers included in the PCR were 60 Vbeta and 13 Jbeta primers. Method: immunoSEQ multiplex PCR; TCRdb's copy keeps in-frame clones and lacks some. This table has 95,000 to 150,000 clones, just over 65% appearing once. Material: PBMCs. These receptor sequences come from a man between 18 and 29 years old in good health and CMV-seronegative.

This chain joins TRBV4-3 and TRBJ2-3; a weak D match, TRBD1 (5 bases). Trimming removed 3 bases at V and 1 base at J, with 8 bases between. Germline assignment: CDR1 LGHNA and CDR2 YSLEER. There are 14 residues in the CDR3. CDR3 DNA sequence: TGCGCCAGCAGCCAGGACACCCGCACAGATACGCAGTATTTT. Its translation: CASSQDTRTDTQYF.

With regard to this clone: As the CDR3 is not closed by the conserved phenylalanine or tryptophan, this likely results from a read error. The rearrangement links TRBV6-6 to TRBJ1-2; 10 nucleotides match TRBD1. CDR1 MNHNY and CDR2 SVGAGI come from the germline V gene (reference sequence). Germline trimming cut 2 bases from V and 8 bases from J; bases unmatched to any gene: 5. The CDR3 is 14 residues long. CDR3 region: CASSYDRGLEGYTL. Written as DNA, the CDR3 is TGTGCCAGCAGTTACGACAGGGGGCTCGAGGGCTACACCCTC.

The chain carries TRBV4-1 and TRBJ2-7, with D possibly matching TRBD2 (5 bases). Germline CDR1 and CDR2: MGHRA and YSYEKL. This CDR3 spans 13 amino acids. Between the trimmed V and J ends, which lost 5 bases and 6 bases, there was a span of 14 bases. This chain's CDR3 is CASSGSRFVEQYF. The CDR3 DNA is TGCGCCAGCAGCGGGAGTCGGTTTGTCGAGCAGTACTTC.

V gene TRBV4-2 combines with J gene TRBJ2-1, with D perhaps TRBD2 (5 bases). Trimming took off 0 bases at V and 3 bases at J, with 9 bases between the two ends. The CDR3 loop spans 15 amino acids. Germline CDR1 and CDR2: LGHNA and YNFKEQ. The CDR3 sequence: CASSQDRGGYNEQFF. In nucleotides, the CDR3 is TGTGCCAGCAGCCAAGACCGGGGTGGCTACAATGAGCAGTTCTTC.

This chain links TRBV27 with TRBJ2-4, with a tentative D call TRBD2 (7 bases). This CDR3 region has 12 residues. CDR1 is MNHEY and CDR2 is SMNVEV in the germline V gene (reference sequence). V was cut by 6 bases and J by 7 bases, with 10 bases left in between. This chain's CDR3 is CASSGGPNIQYF. CDR3 in DNA: TGTGCCAGCAGCGGGGGGCCGAACATTCAGTACTTC.

This rearrangement joins TRBV18 to TRBJ1-1; 9 nucleotides agree with TRBD1. This CDR3 is built from 17 residues. V shed 3 bases, J shed 0 bases, and the junction held 8 bases outside the gene matches. Germline values: CDR1 KGHSH, CDR2 LQKENI. The CDR3 sequence: CASSPNPHRGLNTEAFF. The CDR3 DNA follows: TGTGCCAGCTCACCCAATCCCCACAGGGGGCTGAACACTGAAGCTTTCTTT.

The V and J genes are TRBV5-6 and TRBJ2-1, with 7 bases aligning to TRBD2. The CDR3 covers 13 residues. Germline V lookup: CDR1 SGHDT, CDR2 YYEEEE. J lost 7 bases, V lost 6 bases, and 7 bases had no gene match. The CDR3 loop reads CASTATSLNEQFF. CDR3 in DNA: TGTGCCAGCACCGCGACTAGCCTTAATGAGCAGTTCTTC.

CDR3 nucleotide sequence: TGTGCCAGCAGCCTGAGGGGAGGGGGCCAAGAGACCCAGTACTTC. Translated, it gives CASSLRGGGQETQYF. The rearrangement joins TRBV7-6 to TRBJ2-5; D might be TRBD2 (7 bases). CDR1 SGHVS and CDR2 FNYEAQ come from the germline V gene. The CDR3 length is 15 residues. V lost 5 bases to trimming and J lost 1 base, with 14 bases between them.

There are a few counts of this clone. The chain carries TRBV20-1 and TRBJ2-7; D gene uncertain. This CDR3 contains 10 residues. In germline, CDR1 is DFQATT, CDR2 SNEGSKA (reference sequence). V gave up 5 bases and J gave up 0 bases, with 2 bases separating them. The CDR3 loop is CSAYSYEQYF. In DNA, the CDR3 is TGCAGTGCTTACTCCTACGAGCAGTACTTC.

This clone occurred once. The V and J genes are TRBV10-3 and TRBJ1-2; D ambiguous. This CDR3 has 13 residues. Trimming stripped 4 bases from V and 8 bases from J, with 14 bases between. Germline V gene sequence: CDR1 ENHRY, CDR2 SYGVKD. Here the CDR3 reads CAISAEVQGGYTF. The CDR3, as DNA: TGTGCCATCAGTGCGGAGGTTCAAGGAGGCTACACCTTC.

Turning to this clone: Germline is not matched at one junction end, which may reflect a read error. This chain uses TRBV18 with TRBJ1-5, with D possibly matching TRBD1 (6 bases). Germline CDR1 reads KGHSH; CDR2 reads LQKENI. The CDR3 contains 13 residues. This CDR3 reads CASSAEFGQPGNF. In DNA form, the CDR3 reads TGTGCCAGCTCAGCGGAATTCGGACAGCCAGGGAATTTT.

This chain joins TRBV4-2 and TRBJ1-2; possible D gene TRBD1, 5 bases. Between the trimmed V and J ends, which lost 3 bases and 6 bases, there was a span of 20 bases. CDR1 LGHNA and CDR2 YNFKEQ come from the germline V gene. This CDR3 region has 16 residues. The DNA for the CDR3 is TGTGCCAGCAGCCAGAGGCAAGGATCCAGGGCGGATGGCTACACCTTC. As protein: CASSQRQGSRADGYTF.

The chain is built from TRBV6-1 and TRBJ2-1; 9 bases line up with TRBD2. Germline V gene data show CDR1 as MNHNS and CDR2 as SASEGT. Trimming at V came to 3 bases and at J to 10 bases, leaving 19 bases not matched to a gene. This CDR3 contains 18 residues. CDR3 sequence reads: CASSDPRGRREGQREQFF. The CDR3 DNA reads TGTGCCAGCAGTGACCCGCGAGGGAGGCGGGAGGGCCAGAGGGAGCAGTTCTTC.

The chain uses TRBV6-5 and TRBJ2-7; TRBD1 is a possible D gene (7 bases). The CDR3 length is 14 residues. Germline V gene lookup returns CDR1 MNHEY and CDR2 SVGAGI. V gave up 8 bases and J gave up 7 bases, with 21 bases separating them. The CDR3 protein is CASSGTASGGEQYF. DNA for the CDR3: TGTGCCAGCTCCGGGACAGCCTCCGGGGGTGAGCAGTACTTC.

The rearrangement joins TRBV25-1 to TRBJ2-5, with D tentatively TRBD1 (6 bases). Deletions cut 2 bases from V and 4 bases from J, with 14 bases between. This CDR3 is built from 15 residues. The germline gives CDR1 MGHDK, CDR2 SYGVNS. The CDR3 DNA follows: TGTGCCAGCAGTGAACCCGGACTCAGGGGAGAGACCCAGTACTTC. Translated, it gives CASSEPGLRGETQYF.

The chain couples TRBV5-4 to TRBJ2-3; D not certain. V lost 1 base and J 6 bases, leaving 9 bases between the germline ends. The CDR3 runs to 13 residues. CDR1 is SGHNT, CDR2 YYREEE, per germline (reference sequence). The CDR3, as DNA: TGTGCCAGCAGCTTGATATATCGGGATACGCAGTATTTT. This codes for CASSLIYRDTQYF.

The chain combines TRBV30 with TRBJ2-7; 7 bases line up with TRBD1. The CDR3 spans 13 residues. V lost 0 bases and J lost 9; bases outside the gene matches: 8. The germline V gene has CDR1 GTSNPN and CDR2 SVGIG (reference sequence). CDR3 amino acids: CAWSVDRTTGQYF. The DNA of the CDR3 is TGTGCCTGGAGTGTGGACAGGACCACTGGGCAGTACTTC.

The V call is TRBV29-1, the J call TRBJ2-5, with a tentative D call TRBD2 (5 bases). This CDR3 is 12 amino acids long. The V and J ends lost 8 bases and 5 bases respectively, with 15 bases between them. Per germline, CDR1 SQVTM and CDR2 ANQGSEA. CDR3 in DNA: TGCAGCACTGTTGGAGGCGGGGAGACCCAGTACTTC. This encodes CSTVGGGETQYF.

The V and J genes are TRBV6-6 and TRBJ2-7; 10 bases agree with TRBD1. Losses at the gene ends were 4 bases for V and 4 bases for J; bases not matched to a gene: 7. The CDR3 extends over 15 amino acids. Germline V lookup: CDR1 MNHNY, CDR2 SVGAGI (reference sequence). The CDR3 sequence: CASSSPGTGAYEQYF. In DNA form, the CDR3 reads TGTGCCAGCAGTTCCCCCGGGACAGGGGCATACGAGCAGTACTTC.

V is TRBV9 and J is TRBJ2-1; a possible D gene is TRBD2 (5 bases). V was shortened by 0 bases and J by 7 bases, with 11 bases between the two germline ends. The CDR3 totals 14 residues. Looked up from germline, CDR1 is SGDLS and CDR2 is YYNGEE. CDR3 in DNA: TGTGCCAGCAGCGTAGGAGGACTCCTTAATGAGCAGTTCTTC. It encodes CASSVGGLLNEQFF.

The chain couples TRBV19 to TRBJ1-3; possibly TRBD1 for D (6 bases). This CDR3 has 14 residues. The V gene lost 3 bases and the J gene lost 2 bases, with 8 bases spanning the gap. The germline CDR1 and CDR2 sequences are LNHDA and SQIVND (reference sequence). CDR3 DNA sequence: TGTGCCAGTAGTATCGGGACACCTGGAAACACCATATATTTT. This translates into CASSIGTPGNTIYF.

This clone was detected a few times. CDR3 in DNA: TGCGCCAGCAGCAACTTTCTAGCCGGTGAAAAACTGTTTTTT. It encodes CASSNFLAGEKLFF. This sequence joins TRBV5-1 and TRBJ1-4, with D uncertain. V was clipped by 4 bases and J by 7 bases, with 14 bases between them. Per the germline V gene, CDR1 is SGHRS and CDR2 is YFSETQ. The CDR3 totals 14 residues. Variable domain in full (rest from reference TRBV5-1 and TRBJ1-4): KAGVTQTPRYLIKTRGQQVTLSCSPISGHRSVSWYQQTPGQGLQFLFEYFSETQRNKGNFPGRFSGRQFSNSRSEMNVSTLELGDSALYLCASSNFLAGEKLFFGSGTQLSVL.

The gene calls are TRBV6-1 and TRBJ1-1; 7 bases map to TRBD1. V lost 4 bases and J lost 0; bases outside the gene matches: 5. Germline V gene lookup returns CDR1 MNHNS and CDR2 SASEGT. This CDR3 is 15 amino acids long. The CDR3: CASSATGVLNTEAFF. CDR3 DNA sequence: TGTGCCAGCAGTGCAACAGGGGTACTGAACACTGAAGCTTTCTTT.

The V call is TRBV10-3, the J call TRBJ1-1; 8 bases fit TRBD1. Trimming at V came to 6 bases and at J to 2 bases, leaving 11 bases not matched to a gene. The length of the CDR3 is 16 residues. Per germline, CDR1 ENHRY and CDR2 SYGVKD. The DNA for the CDR3 is TGTGCCATCAGACGTAAGGCTGACAGGGGCAACACTGAAGCTTTCTTT. This encodes CAIRRKADRGNTEAFF.

The genes are TRBV29-1 and TRBJ1-1; weak D call: TRBD1 (5 bases). The CDR3 covers 15 residues. Trimming took off 7 bases at V and 2 bases at J, with 20 bases between the two ends. Germline values: CDR1 SQVTM, CDR2 ANQGSEA. The CDR3 here is CSAFKPGGSNTEAFF. The CDR3 coding sequence is TGCAGCGCCTTCAAACCGGGGGGGTCTAACACTGAAGCTTTCTTT.

The rearrangement links TRBV5-6 to TRBJ2-3; D may be TRBD1 (6 bases). The CDR3 has 14 residues. The germline CDR1 and CDR2 sequences are SGHDT and YYEEEE. Trimming pared 4 bases from V and 5 bases from J, leaving 14 bases between. The CDR3 sequence: CASSPGTPQDTQYF. DNA for the CDR3: TGTGCCAGCAGCCCTGGGACACCACAAGATACGCAGTATTTT.

This chain joins TRBV6-5 and TRBJ2-5; tentative D call: TRBD1 (6 bases). The J call could be wrong; TRBJ2-7 is a better fit for the DNA end. The germline V gene has CDR1 MNHEY and CDR2 SVGAGI. The CDR3 is made up of 14 amino acids. The CDR3 DNA is TGTGCCAGCAGTTCCACCGGACAGAGCTACGAGCAGTACTTC. Its translation: CASSSTGQSYEQYF.

The sample holds a few counts of this clone. The chain has TRBV19 and TRBJ2-1; TRBD2 matches 12 bases. V shed 5 bases, J shed 4 bases, and the junction held 3 bases outside the gene matches. CDR1 LNHDA and CDR2 SQIVND come from the germline V gene (reference sequence). This CDR3 is built from 15 residues. The CDR3 region is CASSPSGGAYNEQFF. The CDR3 region has the DNA TGTGCCAGTAGTCCTAGCGGGGGGGCGTACAATGAGCAGTTCTTC.